These 23 T cell receptor beta chains share one sample of origin, sequenced in a study of response to subunit inactivated influenza vaccine. Each CDR3 protein gets one entry after TCRdb re-called the RT-PCR reads with MiXCR. The profile shows around 650,000 distinct CDR3 sequences, roughly 14% of them singletons. The sequencing here drew on PBMCs from blood, taken about 12 days after vaccination. These receptors all come from a man aged 50 to 60 who received an inactivated influenza vaccine.

The rearrangement uses TRBV7-2 and TRBJ2-3, with a tentative D call TRBD2 (6 bases). Germline V lookup: CDR1 SGHTA, CDR2 FQGNSA. This CDR3 contains 14 residues. Trimming took off 0 bases at V and 11 bases at J, with 15 bases between the two ends. The CDR3 DNA reads as TGTGCCAGCAGCTTAGCAGGGACGGGACTTTGGCAGTATTTT. Translation: CASSLAGTGLWQYF.

This rearrangement joins TRBV20-1 to TRBJ2-3; 10 bases match TRBD2. The CDR3 covers 19 residues. Germline V gene data show CDR1 as DFQATT and CDR2 as SNEGSKA (reference sequence). V lost 3 bases and J lost 0; bases outside the gene matches: 15. The CDR3 region has the DNA TGCAGTGCTAGCTTCGACAACGGGACTAGCGTGGGTAGCACAGATACGCAGTATTTT. The encoded protein is CSASFDNGTSVGSTDTQYF.

A few counts support this clonotype. The genes are TRBV7-2 and TRBJ2-7; 9 bases match TRBD1. V shed 0 bases and J 7 bases; nucleotides not matched to a gene: 7. The CDR3 consists of 15 residues. Germline lookup yields CDR1 SGHTA and CDR2 FQGNSA. The CDR3 DNA sequence: TGTGCCAGCAGCTTAGCCCCGGGACAGGGAATAGAGCAGTACTTC. Protein: CASSLAPGQGIEQYF.

DNA for the CDR3: TGTGCCATCACAGGGCCCTTGGGCGAGCAGTACTTC. Residues: CAITGPLGEQYF. The chain links TRBV10-3 to TRBJ2-7; tentative D call: TRBD1 (5 bases). V was shortened by 7 bases and J by 6 bases, with 13 bases between the two germline ends. Germline CDR1 reads ENHRY; CDR2 reads SYGVKD. CDR3 length: 12 residues.

This clonotype has more than one count but fewer than ten. This sequence joins TRBV4-2 and TRBJ2-4; D might be TRBD1 or TRBD2, each matching 6 bases. Germline V lookup: CDR1 LGHNA, CDR2 YNFKEQ. The CDR3 length is 17 residues. Trimming pared 1 base from V and 7 bases from J, leaving 20 bases between. The CDR3 DNA reads as TGTGCCAGCAGCCAAGCCCCCGAAGGGGGAGGTGGGAACATTCAGTACTTC. Amino acid sequence: CASSQAPEGGGGNIQYF.

V gene TRBV11-2 combines with J gene TRBJ2-3; D is undetermined. Germline V gene sequence: CDR1 SGHAT, CDR2 FQNNGV. V gave up 0 bases and J gave up 4 bases, with 17 bases separating them. This CDR3 contains 17 residues. The CDR3 bases are TGTGCCAGCAGCTTAGAATTAGGCAGGAAGAGTGCAGATACGCAGTATTTT. As protein: CASSLELGRKSADTQYF.

The CDR3 DNA sequence: TGTGCCAGCAGCCAAGCGATTGTCACAGATACGCAGTATTTT. Amino acid sequence: CASSQAIVTDTQYF. V is TRBV14 and J is TRBJ2-3, with D hard to call. The germline V gene encodes CDR1 SGHDN and CDR2 FVKESK. Trimming stripped 1 base from V and 2 bases from J, with 7 bases between. The length of the CDR3 is 14 residues.

The V gene is TRBV5-6, the J gene TRBJ2-3; unclear D gene. This CDR3 is built from 15 residues. Germline V gene lookup returns CDR1 SGHDT and CDR2 YYEEEE. V was shortened by 4 bases and J by 0 bases, with 12 bases between the two germline ends. The CDR3 loop is CASSTGLGSTDTQYF. CDR3 DNA sequence: TGTGCCAGCAGCACTGGTCTTGGGAGCACAGATACGCAGTATTTT.

This sequence joins TRBV6-6 and TRBJ1-1, with a weak D call TRBD1 (5 bases). V lost 5 bases to trimming and J lost 8 bases, with 15 bases between them. Germline values: CDR1 MNHNY, CDR2 SVGAGI (reference sequence). The CDR3 runs 13 residues. CDR3 DNA: TGTGCCAGCAGTCCTCCAGGGCAATACGAAGCTTTCTTT. This encodes CASSPPGQYEAFF.

This clonotype has ten or more counts. J is TRBJ2-7 and V is TRBV12-3 or TRBV12-4; possibly TRBD1 for D (6 bases). CDR3 length: 13 residues. Deletions cut 5 bases from V and 3 bases from J, with 11 bases between. For the CDR3, the DNA is TGTGCCAGCAGTCCGACAGGTGACTACGAGCAGTACTTC. Its translation: CASSPTGDYEQYF.

This clonotype has at least ten counts. The rearrangement links TRBV7-9 to TRBJ2-7; perhaps TRBD1 as D (5 bases). The CDR3 runs 14 residues. Germline loops: CDR1 SEHNR, CDR2 FQNEAQ (reference sequence). The V gene lost 1 base and the J gene lost 0 bases, with 7 bases spanning the gap. CDR3 protein: CASSLGGHSYEQYF. DNA for the CDR3: TGTGCCAGCAGCTTAGGTGGACACTCCTACGAGCAGTACTTC.

J is TRBJ1-4 and V is TRBV7-9, with 8 nucleotides matching TRBD1. The CDR3 loop spans 14 amino acids. Germline trimming cut 5 bases from V and 7 bases from J; bases unmatched to any gene: 6. Germline values: CDR1 SEHNR, CDR2 FQNEAQ (reference sequence). CDR3 protein: CASSHRGEIEKLFF. The CDR3 DNA sequence: TGTGCCAGCAGCCACAGGGGGGAAATTGAAAAACTGTTTTTT.

The chain uses TRBV4-3 and TRBJ1-2, with D tentatively TRBD1 (6 bases). CDR1 LGHNA and CDR2 YSLEER come from the germline V gene. The ends were cut back, 4 bases at V and 3 bases at J, with 12 bases in the middle. The length of the CDR3 is 14 residues. CDR3 residues: CASSPRTVDYGYTF. For the CDR3, the DNA is TGCGCCAGCAGCCCACGGACAGTCGACTATGGCTACACCTTC.

The genes are TRBV28 and TRBJ2-3; no clear D gene. The germline gives CDR1 MDHEN, CDR2 SYDVKM. V was cut by 5 bases and J by 1 base, with 13 bases left in between. The CDR3 runs to 15 residues. The CDR3 loop reads CASSPTWLGTDTQYF. As DNA, the CDR3 is TGTGCCAGCAGTCCGACATGGCTGGGCACAGATACGCAGTATTTT.

This clonotype was seen at least ten times. The gene calls are TRBV6-5 and TRBJ1-5, with D uncertain. The CDR3 spans 12 residues. Germline V gene sequence: CDR1 MNHEY, CDR2 SVGAGI. V dropped 4 bases and J dropped 10 bases, with 11 bases sitting between them. CDR3 sequence (DNA): TGTGCCAGCAGTTCCCTCCTATCACCCCAGCATTTT. This sequence encodes CASSSLLSPQHF.

This clonotype was counted only a few times. V gene TRBV10-3 combines with J gene TRBJ1-1, with 8 nucleotides matching TRBD1. The CDR3 has 15 residues. J was trimmed by 5 bases and V by 2 bases; bases with no gene match: 7. Looked up from germline, CDR1 is ENHRY and CDR2 is SYGVKD. The CDR3, as DNA: TGTGCCATCAGTGAGACCAGGACAGGGAGGACTGAAGCTTTCTTT. It is translated as CAISETRTGRTEAFF.

The genes are TRBV9 and TRBJ2-7, with 10 nucleotides matching TRBD1. The CDR3 spans 16 residues. V dropped 2 bases and J dropped 5; count of bases not matched to a gene: 10. Germline CDR1 is SGDLS and CDR2 is YYNGEE. DNA for the CDR3: TGTGCCAGCAGCGTTTCTCCCGGGACAGGGGACCACGAGCAGTACTTC. The encoded protein is CASSVSPGTGDHEQYF.

This clonotype was seen just once. This chain links TRBV4-2 with TRBJ2-1; the D is unclear. The CDR3 is 14 amino acids. Trimming shortened V by 0 bases and J by 7 bases, and 10 bases separated the two germline ends. Germline V gene lookup returns CDR1 LGHNA and CDR2 YNFKEQ. The CDR3 sequence: CASSQDLSVNEQFF. CDR3 sequence (DNA): TGTGCCAGCAGCCAAGATCTGTCTGTGAATGAGCAGTTCTTC.

This clonotype has only a few counts. The chain joins TRBV27 to TRBJ2-2; TRBD1 matches at 11 bases. This CDR3 contains 16 residues. Trimming at V came to 4 bases and at J to 2 bases, leaving 3 bases not matched to a gene. In germline, CDR1 is MNHEY, CDR2 SMNVEV (reference sequence). The CDR3 here is CASSSDRGLNTGELFF. The CDR3 bases are TGTGCCAGCAGTTCGGACAGGGGGCTTAACACCGGGGAGCTGTTTTTT.

The table lists this clonotype with a few counts. The V gene is TRBV7-2, the J gene TRBJ1-5; D gene uncertain. Looked up from germline, CDR1 is SGHTA and CDR2 is FQGNSA. V was shortened by 5 bases and J by 6 bases, with 14 bases between the two germline ends. The CDR3 runs to 14 residues. The CDR3 DNA reads as TGTGCCAGCAGCCAAGGGTTAATGATTCAGCCCCAGCATTTT. It translates to CASSQGLMIQPQHF.

This clonotype was seen a handful of times. J is TRBJ2-6 and V is TRBV6-4, with D uncertain. Germline lookup yields CDR1 MRHNA and CDR2 SNTAGT. V lost 3 bases and J 1 base, leaving 4 bases between the germline ends. The length of the CDR3 is 14 residues. The CDR3 region is CASSEMSGANVLTF. CDR3 nucleotide sequence: TGTGCCAGCAGTGAAATGTCTGGGGCCAACGTCCTGACTTTC.

The chain carries TRBV5-1 and TRBJ1-1; TRBD1 aligns across 7 bases. The CDR3 consists of 13 residues. Germline V CDR1 and CDR2: SGHRS, YFSETQ. Germline trimming cut 4 bases from V and 7 bases from J; bases unmatched to any gene: 7. The CDR3 nucleotides read TGCGCCAGCAGCCTCGGGACAGCGCGTGAAGCTTTCTTT. Translating it yields CASSLGTAREAFF. The whole variable domain, remainder taken from reference TRBV5-1 and TRBJ1-1, is KAGVTQTPRYLIKTRGQQVTLSCSPISGHRSVSWYQQTPGQGLQFLFEYFSETQRNKGNFPGRFSGRQFSNSRSEMNVSTLELGDSALYLCASSLGTAREAFFGQGTRLTVV.

This chain joins TRBV7-9 and TRBJ2-5; tentatively, D is TRBD2 (6 bases). This CDR3 is built from 15 residues. V gave up 5 bases and J gave up 5 bases, with 18 bases separating them. Germline values: CDR1 SEHNR, CDR2 FQNEAQ (reference sequence). The CDR3 region has the DNA TGTGCCAGCAGCGCGGGACGGACGTCGGGGGAGACCCAGTACTTC. It specifies CASSAGRTSGETQYF.